The present T cell receptor (beta chain) was sequenced within a study of blood T cells in healthy people across ages. A second PCR, run for about 6 to 11 cycles, used a sample-barcoded 5' primer plus a J-beta primer mix. A template-switch adaptor containing 12 random nucleotides labeled each cDNA molecule. TCRdb reprocessed the 5' RACE reads via MiXCR and lists one record per CDR3 protein. This table holds about 1.8 million distinct CDR3 sequences, 40% to 55% found once. Per the germline V gene, CDR1 is MNHEY and CDR2 is SMNVEV (reference sequence). Trimming took 8 bases from V and 2 from J, leaving 18 bases between them. This CDR3 has 15 amino acids. For this clonotype: The target antigen is unknown.

General study points: The unsorted PBMCs prevented any conclusive comparison of naive versus antigen-experienced cells.

This sequence joins TRBV27 and TRBJ1-2, with TRBD1 as a possible D gene (6 bases). Material for sequencing was blood. The sequence came from a woman aged 40-49 years in good health. CDR3 nucleotides: TGTGCCAGCGCACCGGGGGCGCGTTGGAACTATGGCTACACCTTC. Protein sequence: CASAPGARWNYGYTF.